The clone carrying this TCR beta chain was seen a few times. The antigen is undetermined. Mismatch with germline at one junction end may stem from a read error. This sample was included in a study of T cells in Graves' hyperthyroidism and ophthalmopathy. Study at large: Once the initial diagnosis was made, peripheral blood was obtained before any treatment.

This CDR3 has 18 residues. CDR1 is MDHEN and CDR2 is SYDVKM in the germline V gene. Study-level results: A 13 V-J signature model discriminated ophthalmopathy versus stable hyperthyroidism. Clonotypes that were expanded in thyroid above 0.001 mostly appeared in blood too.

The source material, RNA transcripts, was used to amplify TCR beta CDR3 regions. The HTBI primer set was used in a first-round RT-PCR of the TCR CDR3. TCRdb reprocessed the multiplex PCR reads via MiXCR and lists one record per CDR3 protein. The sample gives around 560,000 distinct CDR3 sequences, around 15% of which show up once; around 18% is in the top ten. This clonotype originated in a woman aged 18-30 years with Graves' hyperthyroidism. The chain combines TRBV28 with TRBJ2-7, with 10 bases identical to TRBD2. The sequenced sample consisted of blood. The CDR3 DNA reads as TGTGCCAGCAGCTTCAGGGTTCTAGCGGGGGCTATCTCCCACGAGCAGTACTTC. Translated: CASSFRVLAGAISHEQYF. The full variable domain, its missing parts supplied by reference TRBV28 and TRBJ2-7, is DVKVTQSSRYLVKRTGEKVFLECVQDMDHENMFWYRQDPGLGLRLIYFSYDVKMKEKGDIPEGYSVSREKKERFSLILESASTNQTSMYLCASSFRVLAGAISHEQYFGPGTRLTVT.